These T cell receptor beta chains were read from a single sample in a study of naive and memory T cell subsets. TCRdb reprocessed the UMI-ligation and nested PCR reads with MiXCR, giving one entry per CDR3 protein. The data hold tens of thousands of distinct CDR3 sequences, with 11% observed a single time. The sample comprised naive CD4+ T cells from blood. The receptor source for this set is a human donor in good health. Each CDR3 is given with its conserved first and last residue. D genes are given only for firm matches. Clone size is not always given. Where it is, it says once, few, many or a class for expanded clones.

V gene,D gene,J gene,clone size,CDR3 DNA,CDR3 protein
TRBV29-1,TRBD1,TRBJ2-2,many,TGCAGCGTCCCCGGGACAGCGAACACCGGGGAGCTGTTTTTT,CSVPGTANTGELFF
TRBV5-1,NA,TRBJ2-2,few,TGCGCCAGCAGCTTGGAAGGTAGCCGAACCGGGGAGCTGTTTTTT,CASSLEGSRTGELFF
TRBV14,NA,TRBJ1-6,few,TGTGCCAGCAGCCAAGTAAACGGGGGCCCTTCACCCCTCCACTTT,CASSQVNGGPSPLHF
TRBV6-2/TRBV6-3,TRBD1,TRBJ2-1,few,TGTGCCAGCAGGGCGGACAGGGTTGCTGAGCAGTTCTTC,CASRADRVAEQFF
TRBV7-9,NA,TRBJ2-1,few,TGTGCCAGCAGTCCTCGGAGCTTC,CASSPRSF
TRBV5-4,NA,TRBJ2-5,once,TGTGCCAGCAGCGCCGGAGCCTCACCCGAGACCCAGTACTTC,CASSAGASPETQYF
TRBV2,NA,TRBJ1-1,NA,TGTGCCAAACGGGACACGGCTTTCTTT,CAKRDTAFF
TRBV12-3/TRBV12-4,NA,TRBJ1-1,many,TGTGCCAGCACCACTCCAACAGGGCCGAACACTGAAGCTTTCTTT,CASTTPTGPNTEAFF
TRBV12-3/TRBV12-4,NA,TRBJ1-5,few,TGTGCCAGCAGTTTGGGTCGGAGAAATCAGCCCCAGCATTTT,CASSLGRRNQPQHF
TRBV7-3,NA,TRBJ1-5,few,TGTGCCAGCAGCTTAAATAGCAATCAGCCCCAGCATTTT,CASSLNSNQPQHF
TRBV11-2,TRBD2,TRBJ2-3,NA,TGTGCCAGCAGCCCAGCGGGGGGAGAAACAGATACGCAGTATTTT,CASSPAGGETDTQYF
TRBV28,TRBD2,TRBJ2-7,many,TGTGCCAGCAGTCGGACTAGCAGTTTGGACTCAGGGCAGTACTTC,CASSRTSSLDSGQYF
TRBV11-2,NA,TRBJ1-6,many,TGTGCCAGCAGCGAACGCTTGTATAATTCACCCCTCCACTTT,CASSERLYNSPLHF
TRBV5-1,NA,TRBJ2-3,few,TGCGCCAGCAGCGCCACCGGGACTAGCACAGATACGCAGTATTTT,CASSATGTSTDTQYF
TRBV7-8,NA,TRBJ1-2,NA,TGTGCCAGCAGCCTGGTTGAGGCTAACTATGGCTACACCTTC,CASSLVEANYGYTF
TRBV20-1,NA,TRBJ1-5,NA,TGCAGTGCTCCGGACAGACTCAGCAATCAGCCCCAGCATTTT,CSAPDRLSNQPQHF
TRBV20-1,NA,TRBJ1-1,few,TGCAGTGCTAGAACCGGGACAAGGAACACTGAAGCTTTCTTT,CSARTGTRNTEAFF